These 10 T cell receptor beta chains came from one sample sequenced in a study of blood T cell repertoires in COVID-19. Clones were read by immunoSEQ multiplex PCR, and TCRdb kept only the in-frame ones, dropping some. This sample carries about 220,000 clones, over 70% of them seen once, and the ten largest clones take roughly 7.6%. Input material: peripheral blood. These TCRs come from a woman aged 45-65 years with acute or convalescent COVID-19.

The chain recombines TRBV4-1 with TRBJ2-1; the match to TRBD1 covers 9 bases. CDR1 is MGHRA, CDR2 YSYEKL, per germline. This CDR3 region has 14 residues. The trim removed 3 bases at V and 9 bases at J, leaving 6 bases unmatched. The CDR3 here is CASSQGQGAGEQFF. The DNA of the CDR3 is TGCGCCAGCAGCCAGGGACAGGGTGCGGGTGAGCAGTTCTTC.

This sequence joins TRBV10-3 and TRBJ2-3; TRBD2 matches at 10 bases. V dropped 2 bases and J dropped 4; count of bases not matched to a gene: 6. Per germline, CDR1 ENHRY and CDR2 SYGVKD. The CDR3 covers 16 residues. The CDR3 loop reads CAISEQAGGSADTQYF. Here the CDR3 DNA reads TGTGCCATCAGTGAGCAAGCGGGAGGGAGCGCAGATACGCAGTATTTT.

A word on this clone: The germline gene is not matched at one end of the junction; a read error may be the cause. The chain joins TRBV12-3 or TRBV12-4 to TRBJ2-3; 13 bases match TRBD2. The CDR3 covers 12 residues. CDR3 region: CASSSGLAGESF. In DNA form, the CDR3 reads TGTGCCAGCAGTTCCGGACTAGCGGGAGAGAGTTTT.

J is TRBJ2-5 and V is TRBV30, with a tentative D call TRBD2 (5 bases). The germline V and J ends were trimmed by 2 bases and 9 bases, with 22 bases remaining between them. The length of the CDR3 is 15 residues. Germline V gene data show CDR1 as GTSNPN and CDR2 as SVGIG (reference sequence). The CDR3 coding sequence is TGTGCCTGGAGTTTTCTCCCGGGAAACCTCATCCCCCAGTACTTC. It codes for CAWSFLPGNLIPQYF.

The J gene is TRBJ2-1, the V gene TRBV5-1, with a weak D call TRBD2 (5 bases). Germline assignment: CDR1 SGHRS and CDR2 YFSETQ. This CDR3 comprises 13 residues. V lost 3 bases, J lost 3 bases, and 7 bases lay in between. The CDR3 sequence is CASSSGVYNEQFF. CDR3 coding DNA: TGCGCCAGCAGCTCCGGGGTCTACAATGAGCAGTTCTTC.

The rearrangement links TRBV2 to TRBJ1-4; D remains unclear. The V end lost 8 bases, the J end lost 6 bases, and 10 bases lay between the germline ends. The CDR3 spans 12 residues. CDR1 is SNHLY, CDR2 FYNNEI, per germline. CDR3 DNA sequence: TGTGCCAGCGTTCGGCAGGATGAAAAACTGTTTTTT. The encoded protein is CASVRQDEKLFF.

The chain is built from TRBV6-5 and TRBJ2-1; 12 nucleotides agree with TRBD2. The CDR3 sequence is 15 residues long. The junction had 7 bases not matched to a gene; V was cut back by 5 bases and J by 8 bases. Germline V gene sequence: CDR1 MNHEY, CDR2 SVGAGI. The CDR3 nucleotides are TGTGCCAGCAGTCAGACTAGCGGGAGTAGGTATGAGCAGTTCTTC. Protein product: CASSQTSGSRYEQFF.

This clone showed up just once. This chain uses TRBV27 with TRBJ2-1; D perhaps matches TRBD1 (5 bases). V gave up 2 bases and J gave up 1 base, with 9 bases separating them. CDR1 and CDR2 (germline): MNHEY, SMNVEV (reference sequence). This CDR3 has 15 amino acids. The chain's CDR3 is CASSLGARSYNEQFF. CDR3 in DNA: TGTGCCAGCAGTTTAGGGGCCCGATCCTACAATGAGCAGTTCTTC.

DNA for the CDR3: TGTGCCAGCAGCTTATTGGCGGCCCCTAATGAAAAACTGTTTTTT. The encoded protein is CASSLLAAPNEKLFF. J is TRBJ1-4 and V is TRBV7-2; D is undetermined. The CDR3 runs to 15 residues. Germline values: CDR1 SGHTA, CDR2 FQGNSA. Trimming left V 2 bases short and J 3 bases short, with 10 bases between. Based on the CDR3 plus reference TRBV7-2 and TRBJ1-4, the full variable domain is GAGVSQSPSNKVTEKGKDVELRCDPISGHTALYWYRQSLGQGLEFLIYFQGNSAPDKSGLPSDRFSAERTGGSVSTLTIQRTQQEDSAVYLCASSLLAAPNEKLFFGSGTQLSVL.

V and J are TRBV6-6 and TRBJ1-5, with 9 bases fitting TRBD1. The germline gives CDR1 MNHNY, CDR2 SVGAGI (reference sequence). After removal of 5 bases from V and 2 bases from J, the junction contained 4 bases not matched to a gene. The CDR3 extends over 15 amino acids. The DNA for the CDR3 is TGTGCCAGCAGTACAGGGGGCTCGGGCAATCAGCCCCAGCATTTT. Amino acid sequence: CASSTGGSGNQPQHF.